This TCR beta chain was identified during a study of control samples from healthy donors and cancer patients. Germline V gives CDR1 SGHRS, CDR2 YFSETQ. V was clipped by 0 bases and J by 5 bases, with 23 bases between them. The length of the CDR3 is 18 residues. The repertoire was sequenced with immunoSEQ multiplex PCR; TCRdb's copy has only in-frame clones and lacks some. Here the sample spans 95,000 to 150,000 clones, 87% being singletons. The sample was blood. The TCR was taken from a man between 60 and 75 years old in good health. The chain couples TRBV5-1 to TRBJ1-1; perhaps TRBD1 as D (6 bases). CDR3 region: CASSLGRQGMGFGTEAFF. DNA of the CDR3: TGCGCCAGCAGCTTGGGACGCCAGGGGATGGGTTTTGGGACTGAAGCTTTCTTT.